Detailed here is one T cell receptor (beta chain). Its specific antigen is unknown. It has no much larger one-base neighbor in the sample; base qualities were not kept. TCRbeta CDR3 regions were amplified from genomic DNA using the immunoSEQ Assay, a bias-controlled multiplex PCR. In the authors' own workflow: Within the assay, amplification of reference gene primers was used to estimate how many nucleated cells each sample contained. To quantify the absolute abundance of each unique TCRbeta CDR3 rearrangement, sequence reads were collapsed and filtered. For each sample, productive Simpson clonality was calculated as the square root of Simpson's diversity index across productive rearrangements. The table was pulled from immuneACCESS by TCRdb, which kept in-frame rearrangements only. Such tables lose some clones; where checked, under half of the loss comes from unresolved V genes, and the rest has no known cause. V and J calls and clone size come straight from that table; D and trimming were deduced from the DNA. The sample profile shows about 210,000 clones; approximately 90% of them were found once. The ten biggest clones cover 10% of the sample.

These data are taken from a study of blood T cell repertoires in COVID-19 (dated by TCRdb to 2020 to 2022). For context, the study as a whole: The collaborator samples originated in the United States, Italy and Spain and spanned the acute and convalescent phases of COVID-19. The material from the prospective study consisted of cDNA or gDNA derived from T cells, B-cell-depleted T cells, or PBMCs. Deeply sampled blood TCRbeta repertoires from subjects exposed to, actively infected with, or recovered from COVID-19 were included in the dataset. A freely available public database, intended as a resource for researchers studying the immune response to SARS-CoV-2, is where the repertoires were released. The samples were drawn from two sources: the first 160 participants of the ongoing ImmuneRACE study, and 1,254 subjects contributed by 6 global collaborators. Nearly every sample came with metadata listing a de-identified subject ID, COVID-19 status, age in years and sex. Where available, HLA class I and class II types were taken from metadata supplied by the sample provider and were not determined by assay-based typing.

Participants in the prospective study were aged roughly 18 to 89 years, lived in 20 to 25 United States geographic areas, and enrolled through a virtual design. In the prospective study, cohorts were assigned on the basis of participant-reported clinical history obtained from a screening survey and a study questionnaire. Each participant in the prospective study had whole blood, serum and a nasopharyngeal or oropharyngeal swab collected by mobile phlebotomists. Participants in the prospective study had the option to provide additional blood draws and questionnaires over a roughly two-month period. Before DNA extraction, prospective study blood samples were shipped either frozen or at room temperature. Results the study describes overall, beyond this receptor: The quantity of clinical and demographic metadata differed by source and by participant and was supplied without curation.

The CDR3 contains 13 residues, cysteine and phenylalanine counted. Only the CDR3 portion is preserved as DNA: 39 bases, with reading frame beginning at the first base. The germline V gene gives CDR1 as SGHTA and CDR2 as FQGTGA. Trimming at the junction amounts to 3 bases on V and 3 bases on J, and the germline ends lie 9 bases apart. The source is a man in his late teens or twenties with acute COVID-19. The receptor chain draws on TRBV7-3 and TRBJ2-7; the D gene remains uncertain. Sequences were obtained from PBMCs or T cells enriched from blood (not recorded which). The CDR3 protein sequence reads: CASSLEPHYEQYF. The nucleotide sequence is TGTGCCAGCAGCTTGGAGCCCCACTACGAGCAGTACTTC.